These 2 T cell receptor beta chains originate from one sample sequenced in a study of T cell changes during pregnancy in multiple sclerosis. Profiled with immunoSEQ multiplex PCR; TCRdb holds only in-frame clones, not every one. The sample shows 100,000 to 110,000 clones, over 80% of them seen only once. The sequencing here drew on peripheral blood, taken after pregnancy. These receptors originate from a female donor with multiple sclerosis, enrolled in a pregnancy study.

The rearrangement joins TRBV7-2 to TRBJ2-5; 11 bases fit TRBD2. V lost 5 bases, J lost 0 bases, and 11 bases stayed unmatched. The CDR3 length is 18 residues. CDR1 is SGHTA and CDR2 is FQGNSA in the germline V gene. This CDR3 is CASSRESSGGPNQETQYF. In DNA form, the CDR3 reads TGTGCCAGCAGCCGGGAGTCTAGCGGGGGGCCCAACCAAGAGACCCAGTACTTC.

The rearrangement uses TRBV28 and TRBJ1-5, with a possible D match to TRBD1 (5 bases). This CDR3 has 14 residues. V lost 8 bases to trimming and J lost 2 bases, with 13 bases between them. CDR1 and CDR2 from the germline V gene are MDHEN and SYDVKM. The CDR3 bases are TGTGCCAGCTTCCAGGGCGGAGGCAATCAGCCCCAGCATTTT. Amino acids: CASFQGGGNQPQHF. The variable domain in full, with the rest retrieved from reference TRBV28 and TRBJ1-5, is DVKVTQSSRYLVKRTGEKVFLECVQDMDHENMFWYRQDPGLGLRLIYFSYDVKMKEKGDIPEGYSVSREKKERFSLILESASTNQTSMYLCASFQGGGNQPQHFGDGTRLSIL.